Listed below are T cell receptor beta chains from one sample, sequenced in a study of regulatory T cells in long-lasting Graves disease. In TCRdb, the multiplex PCR reads were re-called with MiXCR into one record per CDR3 protein. Among about 500,000 distinct CDR3 sequences listed, around 15% were seen once. The same specimen was also included in a second study, on T cells in Graves' hyperthyroidism and ophthalmopathy.

Here the sequenced sample was peripheral blood mononuclear cells (PBMCs), taken at new diagnosis, from a patient treated with antithyroid drugs. These receptors came from a man aged 35-49 years with Graves disease. CDR3s include the opening cysteine and the closing phenylalanine or tryptophan. The order of the fields is CDR3 protein, CDR3 DNA, V gene, J gene, clone size, D gene. The D gene is left open where the match is weak. Clone size is not always given. Where it is, it says once, few, many or a class for expanded clones.

CATTPGESGYTF	TGTGCCACGACACCAGGGGAGAGTGGCTACACCTTC	TRBV10-3	TRBJ1-2	few	NA
CASSGTLYNEQFF	TGTGCCAGCAGTGGGACTCTTTACAATGAGCAGTTCTTC	TRBV27	TRBJ2-1	few	NA
CASSYQNRGWYGYTF	TGTGCCAGCAGTTACCAAAACAGGGGTTGGTATGGCTACACCTTC	TRBV28	TRBJ1-2	many	TRBD1
CASSFEGELSPLHF	TGTGCCAGCAGTTTTGAGGGGGAACTGTCACCCCTCCACTTT	TRBV28	TRBJ1-6	many	NA
CASSPGTSGRAVRNEQFF	TGTGCCAGCAGCCCGGGGACTAGCGGGAGGGCCGTTCGTAATGAGCAGTTCTTC	TRBV5-4	TRBJ2-1	NA	TRBD2
CASSLAQGILDGYTF	TGCGCCAGCAGCTTGGCACAGGGAATACTGGATGGCTACACCTTC	TRBV5-1	TRBJ1-2	NA	NA
CASRGPPQHEQFF	TGCGCCAGCAGAGGTCCACCCCAGCATGAGCAGTTCTTC	TRBV10-2	TRBJ2-1	few	NA
CASSIVGGRGQPQHF	TGTGCCAGTAGTATAGTCGGGGGGCGCGGACAGCCCCAGCATTTT	TRBV19	TRBJ1-5	many	NA
CASSQEGLPEQYF	TGTGCCAGCAGCCAAGAAGGGCTACCCGAGCAGTACTTC	TRBV3-1	TRBJ2-7	many	NA
CASSEIAGVNTDTQYF	TGTGCCAGCAGTGAAATAGCGGGAGTCAACACAGATACGCAGTATTTT	TRBV6-2/TRBV6-3	TRBJ2-3	few	TRBD2
CASRPGGGRTNEKLFF	TGTGCCAGCAGACCAGGAGGGGGCCGAACTAATGAAAAACTGTTTTTT	TRBV27	TRBJ1-4	NA	TRBD1
CASSFSHRGSPLHF	TGTGCCAGCAGTTTCTCCCACCGGGGGTCACCCCTCCACTTT	TRBV27	TRBJ1-6	few	NA
CAISEFRLAGVNEQFF	TGTGCCATCAGTGAGTTCCGACTAGCGGGAGTAAATGAGCAGTTCTTC	TRBV10-3	TRBJ2-1	few	TRBD2
CASSDYVGLAGTGELFF	TGTGCCAGCAGTGATTATGTTGGACTAGCGGGGACCGGGGAGCTGTTTTTT	TRBV6-1	TRBJ2-2	many	TRBD2
CASSLVASPDTQYF	TGCGCCAGCAGCTTGGTGGCTAGCCCAGATACGCAGTATTTT	TRBV5-1	TRBJ2-3	few	NA
CSASSRGPTNSPLHF	TGCAGTGCTAGTTCAAGGGGGCCGACGAATTCACCCCTCCACTTT	TRBV20-1	TRBJ1-6	NA	TRBD1
CAWHLRGTTEAFF	TGTGCCTGGCACCTCAGGGGGACCACTGAAGCTTTCTTT	TRBV30	TRBJ1-1	many	TRBD1
CASSWTAGTDTQYF	TGCGCCAGCAGCTGGACAGCCGGGACAGATACGCAGTATTTT	TRBV5-1	TRBJ2-3	many	NA
CAITPGHSGANVLTF	TGTGCCATCACCCCGGGTCACTCCGGGGCCAACGTCCTGACTTTC	TRBV10-3	TRBJ2-6	NA	NA
CSARARTSGRGEQYF	TGCAGTGCTAGAGCCCGGACTAGCGGGAGGGGCGAGCAGTACTTC	TRBV20-1	TRBJ2-7	many	TRBD2
CATDRAGIYEQYF	TGTGCCACGGACAGGGCCGGGATCTACGAGCAGTACTTC	TRBV6-1	TRBJ2-7	many	TRBD1
CASSSLGAQYF	TGTGCCAGCAGCTCCCTGGGGGCCCAGTACTTC	TRBV7-8	TRBJ2-5	many	NA
CSARQGVKTQYF	TGCAGTGCTAGACAGGGTGTAAAGACCCAGTACTTC	TRBV20-1	TRBJ2-5	few	NA
CASSPVRSVNTEAFF	TGTGCCAGCAGCCCCGTGAGGTCGGTGAACACTGAAGCTTTCTTT	TRBV7-9	TRBJ1-1	many	NA
CATSREGFGNTIYF	TGTGCCACCAGCAGAGAAGGGTTTGGAAACACCATATATTTT	TRBV15	TRBJ1-3	NA	NA
CSALYGGQADTQYF	TGCAGTGCATTATACGGCGGACAGGCAGATACGCAGTATTTT	TRBV20-1	TRBJ2-3	NA	TRBD1
CASSLKGTSGRANEQFF	TGTGCCAGCAGTTTAAAAGGGACTAGCGGGAGGGCCAATGAGCAGTTCTTC	TRBV27	TRBJ2-1	few	TRBD2
CAWSQSPPSSYEQYF	TGTGCCTGGAGTCAATCTCCCCCCAGCTCCTACGAGCAGTACTTC	TRBV30	TRBJ2-7	few	NA
CASRTGRSDYEQYF	TGTGCCAGCCGGACGGGTCGAAGTGACTACGAGCAGTACTTC	TRBV12-3/TRBV12-4	TRBJ2-7	NA	NA
CASSLMGQDRTDTQYF	TGCGCCAGCAGCTTGATGGGACAGGATCGCACAGATACGCAGTATTTT	TRBV5-1	TRBJ2-3	NA	TRBD1
CSARVAVAGNEQFF	TGCAGTGCTAGAGTTGCGGTGGCGGGGAATGAGCAGTTCTTC	TRBV20-1	TRBJ2-1	many	NA
CASSSNRGLNANEKLFF	TGTGCCAGCAGCTCGAACAGGGGGCTCAACGCTAATGAAAAACTGTTTTTT	TRBV7-9	TRBJ1-4	NA	TRBD1
CASSQDGTSGNEQYF	TGTGCCAGCAGCCAAGATGGGACTAGCGGCAACGAGCAGTACTTC	TRBV4-2	TRBJ2-7	few	TRBD2
CASSSGTIKEQFF	TGTGCCAGCAGTAGTGGGACGATTAAGGAGCAGTTCTTC	TRBV6-1	TRBJ2-1	few	NA
CASSLGQRQETQYF	TGTGCCAGCAGCTTAGGGCAGCGCCAAGAGACCCAGTACTTC	TRBV13	TRBJ2-5	few	NA
CATSDRARPSTDTQYF	TGTGCCACCAGTGACCGAGCCCGTCCTAGCACAGATACGCAGTATTTT	TRBV24-1	TRBJ2-3	many	NA
CSASPRTGVVEQFF	TGCAGTGCTTCTCCCCGGACAGGGGTTGTTGAGCAGTTCTTC	TRBV20-1	TRBJ2-1	few	TRBD1
CTSSPNSPGTGITGELFF	TGTACCAGCAGCCCAAATAGCCCCGGGACAGGAATCACCGGGGAGCTGTTTTTT	TRBV7-9	TRBJ2-2	NA	TRBD1
CASSRTGLKTQYF	TGTGCCAGCAGTCGGACAGGGTTGAAGACCCAGTACTTC	TRBV27	TRBJ2-5	few	TRBD1
CASSLTVAEQYF	TGTGCCAGCAGTCTGACAGTCGCCGAGCAGTACTTC	TRBV28	TRBJ2-7	many	NA
CASSLGQGDYGYTF	TGTGCCAGCAGTTTGGGACAGGGGGATTATGGCTACACCTTC	TRBV5-1	TRBJ1-2	many	TRBD1
CASSLERITDTQYF	TGTGCCAGCAGTTTAGAGCGTATCACAGATACGCAGTATTTT	TRBV28	TRBJ2-3	many	NA